The 27 T cell receptor delta chains given below trace back to one sample, sequenced in a study of γδ T cells in repeated Plasmodium falciparum infection. TCRdb reanalysed the multiplex PCR reads with CATT. Among 80,000 to 95,000 delta-chain clones listed, roughly 1.4% were seen once. Flow sorting of PBMC yielded separate Vgamma9/Vdelta2+ and Vdelta2-negative gammadelta T cell populations for bulk repertoire analysis. The material sequenced was gamma-delta T cells from blood. The receptors here all came from a pool of human donors (malaria-infected and uninfected, not separated).

This clone was seen repeatedly, ten times or more. The protein TCRdb gives is from a much larger clone and does not agree with this DNA's translation at residue 14, likely a read error; the protein shown here comes from the DNA. The chain joins TRDV2 to TRDJ1; 10 bases fit TRDD3. V shed 3 bases and J 3 bases; nucleotides not matched to a gene: 18. This CDR3 contains 19 residues. Germline V gives CDR1 GEAIGNYY, CDR2 EKD. The CDR3 loop is CACDSMPGTGGSNADKLIF. CDR3 nucleotide sequence: TGTGCCTGTGACTCAATGCCCGGTACTGGGGGATCCAACGCCGATAAACTCATCTTT.

This clone turned up a few times. TCRdb's protein for this DNA is that of a much larger clone and differs from the translation at residue 13, likely a read error; the protein shown is the DNA translation. This chain uses TRDV1 with TRDJ1; 9 nucleotides line up with TRDD3. V shed 2 bases and J 0 bases; nucleotides not matched to a gene: 22. Germline-derived CDR1 and CDR2 are TSWWSYY and QGS. This CDR3 is 22 amino acids long. CDR3 DNA sequence: TGTGCTCTTGGGGAAGGGTGTGGCAAACCCTGGGGGATGGCATCGTACACCGATAAACTCATCTTT. This codes for CALGEGCGKPWGMASYTDKLIF.

This clone has a count of ten or more. Distinct nucleotide sequences in the sample also encode this CDR3. The V gene is TRDV1, the J gene TRDJ1, with 7 nucleotides matching TRDD2. Germline V gene sequence: CDR1 TSWWSYY, CDR2 QGS. CDR3 length: 16 residues. The trim removed 3 bases at V and 4 bases at J, leaving 11 bases unmatched. The CDR3 here is CALGETPFLPYDKLIF. The CDR3 coding sequence is TGTGCTCTTGGGGAGACCCCTTTCCTACCTTACGATAAACTCATCTTT.

This clone turned up a few times. TCRdb's entry gives the protein of a much larger clone, which mismatches this DNA's translation at residue 8, likely from a read error; the protein reported here is translated from the DNA. The chain carries TRDV2 and TRDJ3; tentatively, D is TRDD3 (6 bases). Matching the DNA to germline supplied the J gene, which TCRdb does not give. The CDR3 is 19 residues long. From germline, CDR1 is GEAIGNYY and CDR2 EKD. V was cut by 0 bases and J by 0 bases, with 14 bases left in between. CDR3 in DNA: TGTGCCTGTGACACCGGGTACCGGGGGACCTCCTGGGACACCCGACAGATGTTTTTC. Protein sequence: CACDTGYRGTSWDTRQMFF.

This clone has at least ten counts. TCRdb assigns this DNA the protein of a much larger clone, which departs from its translation at residue 10; this likely reflects a read error, and the protein shown comes from translating the DNA. The genes are TRDV2 and TRDJ1; TRDD3 aligns across 9 bases. The J gene is not listed in TCRdb, so it was assigned here from a DNA match to germline. This CDR3 has 15 amino acids. CDR1 GEAIGNYY and CDR2 EKD come from the germline V gene. Unmatched junction bases numbered 10, after V lost 3 bases and J lost 6 bases. Here the CDR3 reads CACDDLGDASYKLIF. For the CDR3, the DNA is TGTGCCTGTGACGACCTGGGGGATGCGAGCTATAAACTCATCTTT.

With regard to this clone: The protein TCRdb gives is from a much larger clone and does not agree with this DNA's translation at residue 5, likely a read error; the protein shown here comes from the DNA. This sample includes further DNA sequences coding for the same CDR3. The chain couples TRDV3 to TRDJ1; weak D call: TRDD3 (5 bases). This CDR3 is 16 amino acids long. CDR1 TVYSNPD and CDR2 GDNSRS come from the germline V gene (reference sequence). In DNA, the CDR3 is TGTGCCTTTTACGTAATGGGGCCTCCGTACACCGACAAACTCATCTTT. This sequence encodes CAFYVMGPPYTDKLIF.

As to this clone: The protein TCRdb gives is from a much larger clone and does not agree with this DNA's translation at residue 7, likely a read error; the protein shown here comes from the DNA. The chain employs TRDV2 and TRDJ1; TRDD3 aligns across 11 bases. Matching the DNA to germline supplied the J gene, which TCRdb does not give. The germline gives CDR1 GEAIGNYY, CDR2 EKD. The CDR3 is 16 residues long. The V and J ends lost 7 bases and 4 bases, in that order; junction bases with no gene match: 13. In DNA form, the CDR3 reads TGTGCCTGGGGATTCTCGTGCTGGGGGATACTCGATAAACTCATCTTT. Translation gives CAWGFSCWGILDKLIF.

This clone was observed at least ten times. The chain is built from TRDV1 and TRDJ1; TRDD3 matches at 10 bases. The CDR3 covers 18 residues. V was clipped by 1 base and J by 0 bases; unmatched bases: 8. Germline V gives CDR1 TSWWSYY, CDR2 QGS. The CDR3 DNA follows: TGTGCTCTTGGGGAACGAGGTACTGGGGGATGCGACACCGATAAACTCATCTTT. It translates to CALGERGTGGCDTDKLIF.

This clone has more than one count but fewer than ten. TCRdb's entry gives the protein of a much larger clone, which mismatches this DNA's translation at residue 3, likely from a read error; the protein reported here is translated from the DNA. The chain recombines TRDV1 with TRDJ2; weak D call: TRDD3 (6 bases). The J gene was not available in TCRdb and was assigned here by matching the DNA to germline segments. The CDR3 runs 15 residues. The germline gives CDR1 TSWWSYY, CDR2 QGS. V lost 10 bases to trimming and J lost 4 bases, with 19 bases between them. This CDR3 reads CAPTYEGISTAQLFF. The CDR3 bases are TGTGCTCCGACCTACGAAGGGATATCGACAGCACAACTCTTCTTT.

This clone was seen a few times. A far larger clone is one nucleotide away, so this likely arose from a read error. The same CDR3 also results from other DNA sequences found in this sample. The V call is TRDV1, the J call TRDJ1, with TRDD3 matching 10 bases. The J gene is absent in TCRdb and was assigned here via DNA matching to germline. The CDR3 extends over 22 amino acids. CDR1 TSWWSYY and CDR2 QGS come from the germline V gene. The CDR3 loop reads CALGELGPLKVLGDPNTDKLIF. DNA of the CDR3: TGCGCTCTTGGGGAACTTGGCCCTCTCAAAGTACTGGGGGATCCGAACACCGATAAACTCATCTTT.

This clone was counted a few times. With a far larger clone one base away, a read error is the likely cause. The identical CDR3 is also encoded by other nucleotide sequences in the sample. This sequence joins TRDV2 and TRDJ3, with TRDD3 as a possible D gene (6 bases). This CDR3 has 20 amino acids. Per germline, CDR1 GEAIGNYY and CDR2 EKD. The ends were cut back, 1 base at V and 0 bases at J, with 18 bases in the middle. CDR3 protein: CACDTLTGGPSSWDTRQMFF. DNA of the CDR3: TGTGCCTGTGACACTCTTACCGGGGGACCTAGCTCCTGGGACACCCGACAGATGTTTTTC.

This clone was observed at least ten times. The protein held in TCRdb is that of a much larger clone and does not match this DNA's translation at residue 11, likely because of a read error; the protein shown is translated from the DNA. The same CDR3 also results from other DNA sequences found in this sample. The CDR3: CALGELPRHWWILIF. CDR3 DNA: TGTGCTCTTGGGGAACTACCCCGTCACTGGTGGATACTCATCTTT. The chain is built from TRDV1 and TRDJ1; the D gene is possibly TRDD3 (5 bases). Germline-derived CDR1 and CDR2 are TSWWSYY and QGS. This CDR3 comprises 15 residues. V was clipped by 0 bases and J by 10 bases, with 18 bases between them.

This clone is labeled as medium-sized. Other DNA sequences in this sample translate to the same CDR3. The CDR3 loop reads CACDTLRASGGFDGLIF. CDR3 DNA: TGTGCCTGTGACACTCTCCGCGCTAGTGGGGGATTCGACGGACTCATCTTT. The chain has TRDV2 and TRDJ1, with 8 bases that match TRDD3. The trim removed 1 base at V and 10 bases at J, leaving 19 bases unmatched. The CDR3 covers 17 residues. The germline V gene has CDR1 GEAIGNYY and CDR2 EKD.

This clone was seen more than once but under ten times. TCRdb's protein, taken from a much larger clone, differs from this DNA's translation at residue 11, likely owing to a read error; the protein displayed comes from the DNA. The rearrangement joins TRDV1 to TRDJ1; TRDD3 might be the D (6 bases). The J gene was missing in TCRdb and was found by matching the end of the DNA to germline. The CDR3 is 19 amino acids. Trimming cost V 0 bases and J 4 bases, with 24 bases left between them. Germline loops: CDR1 TSWWSYY, CDR2 QGS. This CDR3 reads CALGELAYNLRGWGDKLIF. The CDR3 DNA reads as TGTGCTCTTGGGGAACTAGCCTACAACCTTAGGGGATGGGGCGATAAACTCATCTTT.

This clone was observed many times. TCRdb attributes to this sequence the protein of a much larger clone, which differs from the DNA translation at residue 15; a read error is likely, and the protein displayed is translated from the DNA. The chain joins TRDV2 to TRDJ1; 12 bases agree with TRDD3. Germline V gene lookup returns CDR1 GEAIGNYY and CDR2 EKD. The length of the CDR3 is 16 residues. Here the CDR3 reads CACVPLGDTETDKLTF. In nucleotides, the CDR3 is TGTGCCTGTGTCCCACTGGGGGATACTGAGACCGATAAACTCACCTTT.

By share of the sample, this clone is medium-sized. The same CDR3 is also encoded by other DNA sequences in this sample. The V gene is TRDV2, the J gene TRDJ3; 11 nucleotides line up with TRDD3. Trimming at V came to 1 base and at J to 1 base, leaving 2 bases not matched to a gene. Germline V lookup: CDR1 GEAIGNYY, CDR2 EKD. The CDR3 extends over 18 amino acids. The CDR3 nucleotides are TGTGCCTGTGACACTGGGGGATACGGTTCCTGGGACACCCGACAGATGTTTTTC. It is translated as CACDTGGYGSWDTRQMFF.

Concerning this clone itself: This is likely an artifact of a read error, given a far larger clone one base away. Different DNA sequences within this sample yield the same CDR3. The chain uses TRDV1 and TRDJ1; D uncertain. The J gene, missing from TCRdb, was assigned here through DNA to germline matching. Trimming removed 7 bases from V and 0 bases from J, with 45 bases in between. The CDR3 covers 25 residues. Germline CDR1 is TSWWSYY and CDR2 is QGS. The CDR3 region is CALESPRRPLLKTNRLTVYTDKLIF. The CDR3, as DNA: TGTGCTCTTGAGTCCCCGAGGCGGCCTCTTTTGAAGACAAACCGACTTACTGTGTACACCGATAAACTCATCTTT.

To note about this clone: The protein TCRdb gives is from a much larger clone and does not agree with this DNA's translation at residue 21, likely a read error; the protein shown here comes from the DNA. No J gene was named, though the V gene is TRDV1; the table's D call TRDD3 went unverified against the DNA. The CDR3 contains 22 residues. Germline V gives CDR1 TSWWSYY, CDR2 QGS. CDR3 bases: TGTGCTCTTGGGGAATCCGCAAACTTGCGCGGGGGATACCTACGGTACACCGATAAACTCACCTTT. It codes for CALGESANLRGGYLRYTDKLTF.

This clone was observed a handful of times. It is likely a read error: a sequence one base away is far more abundant. Additional DNA sequences in this sample encode the identical CDR3. No J gene was called, and the V gene is TRDV1; the table's D call, TRDD3, has no DNA check behind it. The CDR3 is made up of 19 amino acids. Germline CDR1 is TSWWSYY and CDR2 is QGS. Here the CDR3 reads CALGFPGSYLGDAADKLIF. The CDR3 DNA reads as TGTGCTCTTGGGTTCCCCGGTAGTTACTTGGGGGATGCCGCCGATAAACTCATCTTC.

By frequency in the sample, this clone is medium-sized. The V and J genes are TRDV2 and TRDJ3; D gene uncertain. The CDR3 is 16 amino acids. CDR1 and CDR2 (germline): GEAIGNYY, EKD. The germline V and J ends were trimmed by 0 bases and 0 bases, with 5 bases remaining between them. CDR3 amino acids: CACDTFASWDTRQMFF. CDR3 coding DNA: TGTGCCTGTGACACCTTCGCCTCCTGGGACACCCGACAGATGTTTTTC.

This clone was seen only a few times. The protein that TCRdb holds for this DNA derives from a much larger clone and differs from the translated DNA at residue 9, which likely indicates a read error; the protein shown here is translated from the DNA. The gene calls are TRDV1 and TRDJ1; TRDD3 aligns across 7 bases. Since TCRdb gives no J gene, matching the DNA to germline was used here to assign it. The CDR3 spans 13 residues. The germline V gene has CDR1 TSWWSYY and CDR2 QGS. V dropped 8 bases and J dropped 8; count of bases not matched to a gene: 11. CDR3 in amino acids: CALLFPGGPKLIF. Here the CDR3 DNA reads TGTGCTCTTTTATTCCCTGGGGGCCCAAAACTCATCTTT.

As for this clone: A read error likely explains this, since a far larger clone differs by one base. Other DNA sequences of this sample code for an identical CDR3. The rearrangement links TRDV2 to TRDJ1; 11 positions agree with TRDD3. TCRdb supplies no J gene; here it was assigned by aligning the nucleotide sequence to germline. This CDR3 is built from 16 residues. From germline, CDR1 is GEAIGNYY and CDR2 EKD. The V and J ends lost 3 bases and 5 bases, in that order; junction bases with no gene match: 10. The CDR3, as DNA: TGTGCCTGTGACCCTGTCTCTGGGGGATACAATGATAAACTCATCTTT. Its protein is CACDPVSGGYNDKLIF.

This clone was picked up a small number of times. A far larger clone is off by one base, so a read error is likely. Other DNA sequences from this sample encode an identical CDR3 as well. The chain carries TRDV1 and TRDJ2, with 10 bases lining up with TRDD3. The CDR3 runs to 22 residues. Per the germline V gene, CDR1 is TSWWSYY and CDR2 is QGS. The CDR3 sequence: CALGELWESPTGGYALTAQLFF. The CDR3 region has the DNA TGTGCTCTTGGGGAACTATGGGAGTCCCCTACCGGGGGATACGCTTTGACAGCACAGCTCTTCTTT.

This clone was counted only a few times. This DNA's translation and the protein TCRdb lists, from a much larger clone, do not match at residue 11, likely due to a read error; the protein shown is translated from the DNA. V and J are TRDV1 and TRDJ1; TRDD3 agrees at 8 bases. No J segment appears in TCRdb, so it was assigned here by matching the sequence to germline. Losses at the gene ends were 2 bases for V and 3 bases for J; bases not matched to a gene: 8. CDR1 and CDR2 from the germline V gene are TSWWSYY and QGS. The CDR3 length is 16 residues. CDR3 sequence reads: CALGEFGGSYADKLIF. As DNA, the CDR3 is TGTGCTCTTGGGGAATTTGGGGGATCCTACGCCGATAAACTCATCTTT.

This clone has at least ten counts. The gene calls are TRDV1 and TRDJ1; D is tentatively TRDD2 or TRDD3 (9 bases each). TCRdb is silent on the J gene; assignment here came from matching the DNA to germline. CDR1 is TSWWSYY, CDR2 QGS, per germline. This CDR3 is built from 22 residues. V was shortened by 4 bases and J by 3 bases, with 36 bases between the two germline ends. CDR3 residues: CALGVHPPSYNGGYFEADKLIF. The DNA of the CDR3 is TGTGCTCTTGGGGTCCACCCGCCTTCCTACAATGGGGGATATTTTGAGGCCGATAAACTCATCTTT.

This clone came up a few times. A read error is the likely source, as a far larger clone sits one nucleotide away. The DNA is omitted, as the CDR3 cannot be located on it reliably, and the CDR3 follows TCRdb's listing. The sample carries other DNA sequences with the same CDR3. The J gene has no call, while the V gene is TRDV3; whether TRDD3, the table's D call, matches the DNA was not checked. Germline-derived CDR1 and CDR2 are TVYSNPD and GDNSRS (reference sequence). The CDR3 spans 16 amino acids, including both terminal residues. Here the CDR3 reads CAFKRPTGGYYCKLIF.

There are many counts of this clone. The protein given in TCRdb and the translation of the DNA differ at residue 12, and the sequence presented here derives from the DNA. The chain has TRDV1 and TRDJ1; 11 bases align to TRDD3. In the absence of a J gene in TCRdb, the DNA was matched to germline to assign it here. The CDR3 is 26 amino acids. The germline V gene has CDR1 TSWWSYY and CDR2 QGS. With V trimmed by 1 base and J by 5 bases, 36 bases remained unmatched. DNA of the CDR3: TGTGCTCTTGGGGAACGAGGGCCTTCCTACCACCTTCACCCCTGGGGGATACTAGTTCCAAAGGATAAACTCATCTTT. Translation gives CALGERGPSYHLHPWGILVPKDKLIF.